These 16 T cell receptor beta chains came from one sample sequenced in a study of OX40 agonist ivuxolimab in advanced cancers. Here immunoSEQ multiplex PCR was the method, and the copy in TCRdb shows in-frame clones only, minus some. Of fewer than 75,000 clones listed, about 85% are singletons. The sample in question was CD4+ or CD8+ T cells sorted from blood, obtained in a trial of the OX40 agonist ivuxolimab. Every receptor here comes from an adult with an advanced solid tumor such as melanoma, head and neck, liver or kidney cancer.

The chain employs TRBV2 and TRBJ1-4; 8 nucleotides agree with TRBD1. The ends lost 6 bases at V and 14 bases at J; junction bases unmatched: 8. Germline CDR1 is SNHLY and CDR2 is FYNNEI. The CDR3 sequence is 12 residues long. DNA of the CDR3: TGTGCCAGCAGCGCCGGACAGGGAAGGCTGTTTTTT. Translating gives CASSAGQGRLFF.

The chain links TRBV6-6 to TRBJ1-2, with 9 bases fitting TRBD1. CDR1 MNHNY and CDR2 SVGAGI come from the germline V gene (reference sequence). The V and J ends lost 5 bases and 8 bases, in that order; junction bases with no gene match: 12. This CDR3 is built from 15 residues. This CDR3 reads CASSLVDRGSEGYTF. Written as DNA, the CDR3 is TGTGCCAGCAGTCTTGTCGACAGGGGGAGTGAGGGCTACACCTTC.

The rearrangement joins TRBV5-5 to TRBJ2-7; 8 bases are a match to TRBD1. The length of the CDR3 is 15 residues. From germline, CDR1 is SGHKS and CDR2 YYEKEE (reference sequence). The J segment lost 1 base and the V segment lost 4 bases, leaving 7 bases of the junction unmatched. CDR3 protein: CASSLTGGLSYEQYF. CDR3 nucleotide sequence: TGTGCCAGCAGCCTCACAGGGGGGCTTTCCTACGAGCAGTACTTC.

The V and J genes are TRBV27 and TRBJ2-7, with TRBD2 matching 10 bases. J lost 7 bases, V lost 3 bases, and 6 bases had no gene match. Germline assignment: CDR1 MNHEY and CDR2 SMNVEV (reference sequence). The CDR3 is made up of 14 amino acids. As DNA, the CDR3 is TGTGCCAGCAGTTTGAGTCTAGCGGGAGCTGAGCAGTACTTC. The encoded protein is CASSLSLAGAEQYF.

This chain joins TRBV6-6 and TRBJ1-1; the D is unclear. The CDR3 length is 10 residues. Looked up from germline, CDR1 is MNHNY and CDR2 is SVGAGI (reference sequence). Trimming left V 8 bases short and J 11 bases short, with 12 bases between. CDR3 residues: CASRSVRAFF. Here the CDR3 DNA reads TGTGCCAGCCGATCCGTCCGGGCTTTCTTT.

The rearrangement links TRBV15 to TRBJ2-3; D is unresolved. CDR3 length: 15 amino acids. Per the germline V gene, CDR1 is LNHNV and CDR2 is YYDKDF (reference sequence). V shed 2 bases and J shed 4 bases, with 13 bases lying between them. The CDR3 coding sequence is TGTGCCACCAGCAGATTGTCTAGTGCACCAGATACGCAGTATTTT. It yields the protein CATSRLSSAPDTQYF. Full variable domain (missing parts from reference TRBV15 and TRBJ2-3): DAMVIQNPRYQVTQFGKPVTLSCSQTLNHNVMYWYQQKSSQAPKLLFHYYDKDFNNEADTPDNFQSRRPNTSFCFLDIRSPGLGDTAMYLCATSRLSSAPDTQYFGPGTRLTVL.

This chain joins TRBV5-1 and TRBJ1-1; D is perhaps TRBD1 (6 bases). The V gene lost 0 bases and the J gene lost 3 bases, with 15 bases spanning the gap. Germline V CDR1 and CDR2: SGHRS, YFSETQ. The CDR3 extends over 16 amino acids. DNA of the CDR3: TGCGCCAGCAGCTTGGGGGCGACAGGAGGCCACACTGAAGCTTTCTTT. This sequence encodes CASSLGATGGHTEAFF.

The rearrangement links TRBV28 to TRBJ2-7; 11 nucleotides match TRBD2. The CDR3 has 16 amino acids. Germline V CDR1 and CDR2: MDHEN, SYDVKM. J was trimmed by 2 bases and V by 3 bases; bases with no gene match: 6. As DNA, the CDR3 is TGTGCCAGCAGTTTTTGGCTAGCGGGAGGAACCTACGAGCAGTACTTC. Amino acid sequence: CASSFWLAGGTYEQYF.

This clone was seen only once. The J gene is TRBJ2-3, the V gene TRBV10-3; D possibly corresponds to TRBD2 (5 bases). There are 15 residues in the CDR3. The V and J ends lost 10 bases and 0 bases respectively, with 17 bases between them. In germline, CDR1 is ENHRY, CDR2 SYGVKD. The chain's CDR3 is CASSLRLPSTDTQYF. CDR3 nucleotides: TGTGCCAGCTCCCTTCGACTACCCAGCACAGATACGCAGTATTTT.

The V and J genes are TRBV6-5 and TRBJ1-1; D ambiguous. The germline V and J ends were trimmed by 0 bases and 1 base, with 9 bases remaining between them. Germline values: CDR1 MNHEY, CDR2 SVGAGI. This CDR3 comprises 15 residues. CDR3 sequence: CASSYSRHPNTEAFF. The CDR3 coding sequence is TGTGCCAGCAGTTACTCTAGACACCCGAACACTGAAGCTTTCTTT.

The chain employs TRBV28 and TRBJ1-1; no definite D call. The V gene lost 3 bases and the J gene lost 6 bases, with 11 bases spanning the gap. The CDR3 is 13 amino acids. The germline gives CDR1 MDHEN, CDR2 SYDVKM. Here the CDR3 DNA reads TGTGCCAGCAGTTTTTTAAATCCCCCTGAAGCTTTCTTT. Translated, it gives CASSFLNPPEAFF.

The rearrangement links TRBV5-6 to TRBJ2-2, with 8 positions matching TRBD2. Trimming took 2 bases from V and 6 from J; bases not matched to a gene: 3. CDR1 is SGHDT and CDR2 is YYEEEE in the germline V gene. CDR3 length equals 14 residues. The CDR3 DNA reads TGTGCCAGCAGCTTCGGACTAGCACCCGGGGAGCTGTTTTTT. Protein sequence: CASSFGLAPGELFF.

The genes are TRBV18 and TRBJ1-3; no firm D call. This CDR3 spans 16 amino acids. Germline V gives CDR1 KGHSH, CDR2 LQKENI. The germline V and J ends were trimmed by 0 bases and 0 bases, with 9 bases remaining between them. CDR3 region: CASSPPGWSSGNTIYF. CDR3 DNA sequence: TGTGCCAGCTCACCACCGGGGTGGAGCTCTGGAAACACCATATATTTT.

The rearrangement links TRBV7-3 to TRBJ2-5; 10 positions match TRBD2. Trimming took 10 bases from V and 2 from J; bases not matched to a gene: 10. CDR1 is SGHTA and CDR2 is FQGTGA in the germline V gene. CDR3 length equals 15 residues. CDR3 protein: CATAPGLARQETQYF. CDR3 DNA: TGTGCCACCGCCCCGGGACTAGCGAGACAAGAGACCCAGTACTTC.

This chain uses TRBV7-3 with TRBJ2-2; D might be TRBD2 (6 bases). The CDR3 is 14 amino acids. V was clipped by 1 base and J by 7 bases, with 10 bases between them. CDR1 and CDR2 from the germline V gene are SGHTA and FQGTGA. CDR3: CASSLISGYGELFF. CDR3 nucleotides: TGTGCCAGCAGCTTAATCAGCGGGTACGGGGAGCTGTTTTTT.

The chain combines TRBV7-2 with TRBJ1-3; D possibly corresponds to TRBD1 (6 bases). This CDR3 region has 14 residues. Trimming took 1 base from V and 4 from J, leaving 8 bases between them. Germline-derived CDR1 and CDR2 are SGHTA and FQGNSA. The CDR3 coding sequence is TGTGCCAGCAGCTTAGGGGGGCTGGGAAACACCATATATTTT. This codes for CASSLGGLGNTIYF.